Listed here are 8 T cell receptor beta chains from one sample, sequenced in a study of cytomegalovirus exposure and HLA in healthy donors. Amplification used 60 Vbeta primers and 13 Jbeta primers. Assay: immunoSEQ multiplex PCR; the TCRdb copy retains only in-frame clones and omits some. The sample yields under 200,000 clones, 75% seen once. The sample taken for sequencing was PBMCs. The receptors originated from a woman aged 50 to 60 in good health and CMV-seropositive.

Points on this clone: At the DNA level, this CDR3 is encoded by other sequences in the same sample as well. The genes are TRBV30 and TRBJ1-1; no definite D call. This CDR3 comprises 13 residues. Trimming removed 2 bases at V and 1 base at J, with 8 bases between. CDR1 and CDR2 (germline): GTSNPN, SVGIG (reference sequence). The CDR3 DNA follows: TGTGCCTGGAGTTACGCAGGGAACACTGAAGCTTTCTTT. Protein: CAWSYAGNTEAFF.

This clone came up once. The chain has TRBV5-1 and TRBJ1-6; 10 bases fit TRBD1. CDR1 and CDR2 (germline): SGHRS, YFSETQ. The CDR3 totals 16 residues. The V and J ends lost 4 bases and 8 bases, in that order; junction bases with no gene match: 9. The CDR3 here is CASSLRQGARDSPLHF. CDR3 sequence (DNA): TGCGCCAGCAGCCTGAGACAGGGGGCTAGGGATTCACCCCTCCACTTT.

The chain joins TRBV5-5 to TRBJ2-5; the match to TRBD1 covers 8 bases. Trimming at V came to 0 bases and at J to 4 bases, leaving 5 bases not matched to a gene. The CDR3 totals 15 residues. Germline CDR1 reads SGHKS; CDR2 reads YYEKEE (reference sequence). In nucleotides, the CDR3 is TGTGCCAGCAGCTTGGGACAGGGGATGTTAGAGACCCAGTACTTC. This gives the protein CASSLGQGMLETQYF.

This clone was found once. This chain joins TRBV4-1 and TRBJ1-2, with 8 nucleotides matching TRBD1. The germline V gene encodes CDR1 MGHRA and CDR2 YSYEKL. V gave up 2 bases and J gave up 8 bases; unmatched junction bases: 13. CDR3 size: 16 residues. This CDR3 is CASSQPDRGNARGYTF. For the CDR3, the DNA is TGCGCCAGCAGCCAACCTGACAGGGGCAACGCTCGGGGCTACACCTTC.

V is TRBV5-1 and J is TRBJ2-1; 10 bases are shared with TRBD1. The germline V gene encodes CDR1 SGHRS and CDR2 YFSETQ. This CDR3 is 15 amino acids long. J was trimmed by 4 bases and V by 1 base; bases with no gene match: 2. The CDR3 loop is CASSLRTGGYNEQFF. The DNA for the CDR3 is TGCGCCAGCAGCTTGCGGACAGGGGGTTACAATGAGCAGTTCTTC.

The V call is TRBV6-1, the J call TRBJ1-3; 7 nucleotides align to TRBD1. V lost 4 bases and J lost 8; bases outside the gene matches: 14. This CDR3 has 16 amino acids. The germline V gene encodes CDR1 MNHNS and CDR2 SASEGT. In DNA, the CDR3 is TGTGCCAGCAGTGCATTCCACCGGGACAGCCTACACACCATATATTTT. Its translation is CASSAFHRDSLHTIYF.

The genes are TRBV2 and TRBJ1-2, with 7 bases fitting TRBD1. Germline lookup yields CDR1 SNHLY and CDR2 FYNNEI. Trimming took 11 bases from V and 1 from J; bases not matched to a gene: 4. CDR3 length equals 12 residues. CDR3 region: CAARDSNYGYTF. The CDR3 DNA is TGTGCCGCACGGGACAGTAACTATGGCTACACCTTC. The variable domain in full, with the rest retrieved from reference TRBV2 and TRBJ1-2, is EPEVTQTPSHQVTQMGQEVILRCVPISNHLYFYWYRQILGQKVEFLVSFYNNEISEKSEIFDDQFSVERPDGSNFTLKIRSTKLEDSAMYFCAARDSNYGYTFGSGTRLTVV.

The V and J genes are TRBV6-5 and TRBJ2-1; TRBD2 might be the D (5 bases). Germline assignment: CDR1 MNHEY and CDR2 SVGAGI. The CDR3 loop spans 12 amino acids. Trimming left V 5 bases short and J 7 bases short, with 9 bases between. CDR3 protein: CASSRTPNEQFF. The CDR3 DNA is TGTGCCAGCAGTAGGACTCCTAATGAGCAGTTCTTC.